This is a list of T cell receptor beta chains from one sample in a study of blood T cell repertoires in COVID-19. TCRdb's copy holds only in-frame clones and misses some; the assay was immunoSEQ multiplex PCR. The data contain about 350,000 clones, roughly 84% of them singletons. The sample comprised PBMCs or T cells enriched from blood (not recorded which). The source of these receptors is a woman younger than 45 who had recovered from COVID-19. Both conserved end residues are part of each CDR3. D genes are given only for firm matches. Size is stated for part of the rows, as once, few or many counts, or as a class when the clone is expanded.

TRBJ2-1 once 19 TRBV18 TRBD2 CASSNRIIAGGSFGNEQFF TGTGCCAGCTCAAACCGGATTATAGCGGGAGGTAGTTTCGGTAATGAGCAGTTCTTC
TRBJ1-5 once 14 TRBV6-5 TRBD1 CASSRQGGDQPQHF TGTGCCAGCAGTAGACAGGGAGGTGATCAGCCCCAGCATTTT
TRBJ2-7 - 15 TRBV5-1 TRBD2 CASSTTSGSSYEQYF TGCGCCAGCAGCACCACTAGCGGTTCATCCTACGAGCAGTACTTC
TRBJ1-2 - 15 TRBV27 TRBD1 CASSRTTAGGGGYTF TGTGCCAGCAGCCGAACGACCGCAGGGGGCGGTGGCTACACCTTC
TRBJ2-1 - 14 TRBV9 TRBD2 CASSTAGIYNEQFF TGTGCCAGCAGTACAGCGGGAATCTACAATGAGCAGTTCTTC
TRBJ2-1 - 16 TRBV2 TRBD2 CASSDVSGGSYNEQFF TGTGCCAGCAGTGATGTCAGCGGGGGGTCATACAATGAGCAGTTCTTC
TRBJ2-1 - 14 TRBV28 - CASSLAGKNNEQFF TGTGCCAGCAGTTTGGCGGGGAAGAACAATGAGCAGTTCTTC
TRBJ2-1 - 15 TRBV10-2 TRBD2 CASSEEREGLGEQFF TGCGCCAGCAGTGAGGAGCGGGAGGGCTTGGGGGAGCAGTTCTTC
TRBJ2-3 - 15 TRBV6-5 - CASSLTGEGTDTQYF TGTGCCAGCAGCCTCACGGGGGAGGGCACAGATACGCAGTATTTT
TRBJ2-1 - 16 TRBV4-1 - CASSQAVGQGYNEQFF TGCGCCAGCAGCCAAGCGGTTGGACAAGGATACAATGAGCAGTTCTTC
TRBJ1-2 - 14 TRBV28 TRBD1 CASIPTGGGYGYTF TGTGCCAGCATCCCGACAGGGGGGGGCTATGGCTACACCTTC
TRBJ2-1 - 16 TRBV19 TRBD2 CASSSILAGGNNEQFF TGTGCCAGTAGCTCTATTCTAGCGGGGGGAAACAATGAGCAGTTCTTC
TRBJ1-1 - 15 TRBV5-6 - CASSLAGWGNTEAFF TGTGCCAGCAGCTTGGCGGGGTGGGGGAACACTGAAGCTTTCTTT
TRBJ1-3 - 15 TRBV7-9 TRBD1 CASSLSTGGEKTIYF TGTGCCAGCAGCTTATCCACAGGGGGCGAGAAGACCATATATTTT
TRBJ2-7 - 15 TRBV3-1/TRBV3-2 TRBD2 CASSPWGGTSYEQYF TGTGCCAGCAGCCCCTGGGGGGGAACCTCCTACGAGCAGTACTTC
TRBJ1-6 - 15 TRBV6-6 TRBD1 CASSYSTGANSPLHF TGTGCCAGCAGTTACTCAACAGGGGCTAATTCACCCCTCCACTTT
TRBJ1-3 - 14 TRBV19 - CASSPGVFGNTIYF TGTGCCAGTAGCCCAGGGGTCTTTGGAAACACCATATATTTT
TRBJ1-2 - 15 TRBV7-9 - CASSLVLGAGDGYTF TGTGCCAGCAGCTTAGTGCTGGGGGCAGGGGATGGCTACACCTTC
TRBJ1-2 - 12 TRBV7-9 - CASSRGVEGYTF TGTGCCAGCTCTCGAGGCGTAGAGGGCTACACCTTC
TRBJ1-5 once 15 TRBV18 TRBD1 CASSPDRVEFQPQHF TGTGCCAGCTCACCAGACAGGGTAGAGTTTCAGCCCCAGCATTTT
TRBJ2-7 - 15 TRBV29-1 TRBD1 CSVKDGTGITYEQYF TGCAGCGTCAAAGATGGGACAGGGATCACCTACGAGCAGTACTTC
TRBJ2-2 - 14 TRBV5-1 TRBD1 CASSLDRGPGELFF TGCGCCAGCAGCTTAGACAGGGGGCCCGGGGAGCTGTTTTTT
TRBJ2-7 - 13 TRBV28 - CASSLTGSYEQYF TGTGCCAGCAGCCTAACAGGTTCCTACGAGCAGTACTTC
TRBJ2-3 - 13 TRBV2 - CASGSLALGTQYF TGTGCCAGCGGCTCCCTAGCTCTCGGTACGCAGTATTTT
TRBJ2-3 - 16 TRBV2 TRBD2 CASIGGTSGTPDTQYF TGTGCCAGCATCGGGGGGACTAGCGGGACCCCAGATACGCAGTATTTT
TRBJ2-7 - 14 TRBV5-1 TRBD1 CASSTGQGVDEQYF TGCGCCAGCAGCACCGGACAGGGGGTTGACGAGCAGTACTTC
TRBJ1-6 once 15 TRBV7-8 TRBD1 CASSFRDSSSSPLHF TGTGCCAGCAGCTTCCGGGACAGTTCCAGTTCACCCCTCCACTTT
TRBJ1-1 - 12 TRBV19 - CASQGFQGGAFF TGTGCCAGTCAAGGTTTTCAGGGAGGAGCTTTCTTT
TRBJ2-1 few 15 TRBV19 TRBD2 CASSIQGGRASEQFF TGTGCCAGTAGTATTCAGGGCGGGAGGGCCAGTGAGCAGTTCTTC
TRBJ1-2 - 15 TRBV3-1/TRBV3-2 - CASSQEGSGERGYTF TGTGCCAGCAGCCAAGAAGGGAGCGGGGAACGGGGCTACACCTTC
TRBJ2-2 - 14 TRBV13 - CASRQGMNTGELFF TGTGCCAGCAGACAGGGAATGAACACCGGGGAGCTGTTTTTT
TRBJ2-7 - 13 TRBV2 - CASSAQTRGEQYF TGTGCCAGCAGTGCACAGACTAGGGGCGAGCAGTACTTC
TRBJ1-5 - 15 TRBV3-1/TRBV3-2 - CASSQTGDSNQPQHF TGTGCCAGCAGCCAAACAGGAGATAGCAATCAGCCCCAGCATTTT
TRBJ1-6 - 15 TRBV15 - CATSRVAVMDSPLHF TGTGCCACCAGCAGAGTGGCAGTAATGGATTCACCCCTCCACTTT
TRBJ1-1 - 16 TRBV7-8 - CASSLPAGGMHTEAFF TGTGCCAGCAGCTTACCCGCCGGAGGGATGCACACTGAAGCTTTCTTT
TRBJ1-2 - 18 TRBV28 TRBD1 CASNGGHGQGATPGGYTF TGTGCCAGCAATGGGGGGCACGGACAGGGGGCGACCCCAGGGGGCTACACCTTC
TRBJ1-3 - 14 TRBV19 TRBD1 CASSIATGVDTIYF TGTGCCAGTAGTATCGCGACAGGGGTGGACACCATATATTTT